The entry below gives a single TCR beta chain sequence along with its context. This sample stems from a study of blood T cell repertoires in COVID-19. Study summary: The samples span acute and convalescent COVID-19 from the United States, Italy and Spain. In each case, the material was cDNA or gDNA derived from T cells, B-cell-depleted T cells, or PBMCs.

Authors' methods: Reference gene primers were amplified, and this amplification served to estimate nucleated cell counts. TCRdb's table, derived via immunoSEQ multiplex PCR, lists solely in-frame clones and lacks some. V, J and clone size are those of that table, while D and trimming were read from the DNA. Seen here are about 150,000 clones, approximately 84% observed once, and the top ten hold 11% to 15%. The specimen was peripheral blood. The receptor was isolated from a man aged 18 to 30 with active or convalescent COVID-19.

DNA of the CDR3: TGCGCCAGCAGCCACGGGACAGGGGGCGAAGAGACCCAGTACTTC. It yields the protein CASSHGTGGEETQYF. The J gene is TRBJ2-5, the V gene TRBV5-1; 12 bases align to TRBD1. In germline, CDR1 is SGHRS, CDR2 YFSETQ. This CDR3 spans 15 amino acids. Trimming removed 4 bases from V and 3 bases from J; junction bases left unmatched: 4.